Listed below are T cell receptor beta chains from one sample, sequenced in a study of T cell repertoires in cytomegalovirus infection. TCRdb analysed the reads with MiXCR anew, one entry per CDR3 protein. Of more than 650,000 distinct CDR3 sequences listed, less than 40% are singletons. Sequencing was done on a sample of PBMCs. These TCRs come from a human donor in good health (CMV status not recorded). Some clones in this sample may be carry-over from other donors' samples. Both conserved end residues are part of each CDR3. The order of the fields is V gene, J gene, CDR3 protein.

v_gene: TRBV2
j_gene: TRBJ1-5
CDR3aa: CASRGGGNGQPQHF

v_gene: TRBV5-5
j_gene: TRBJ2-7
CDR3aa: CASSFTGNLYEQYF

v_gene: TRBV7-3
j_gene: TRBJ1-1
CDR3aa: CASSDDRDTEAFF

v_gene: TRBV28
j_gene: TRBJ2-3
CDR3aa: CASTRGQGASDTQYF

v_gene: TRBV10-3
j_gene: TRBJ2-7
CDR3aa: CAVRDTAYEQYF

v_gene: TRBV7-2
j_gene: TRBJ1-4
CDR3aa: CASSLEATTRTNEKLFF

v_gene: TRBV2
j_gene: TRBJ1-5
CDR3aa: CASSEIGPGGLYSNQPQHF

v_gene: TRBV12-3/TRBV12-4
j_gene: TRBJ1-5
CDR3aa: CASVGGGRGIQPQHF

v_gene: TRBV7-2
j_gene: TRBJ1-1
CDR3aa: CASSFSGRTEAFF

v_gene: TRBV7-3
j_gene: TRBJ2-5
CDR3aa: CASSLGSGGTETQYF

v_gene: TRBV29-1
j_gene: TRBJ1-1
CDR3aa: CSVFSLNTEAFF

v_gene: TRBV28
j_gene: TRBJ1-2
CDR3aa: CASNAGRDYGYTF

v_gene: TRBV10-1
j_gene: TRBJ1-5
CDR3aa: CASSETRQPQHF

v_gene: TRBV3-1
j_gene: TRBJ2-7
CDR3aa: CASSHPPGLGRVEQYF

v_gene: TRBV7-2
j_gene: TRBJ2-7
CDR3aa: CASSFRHGGMRGGYEQYF

v_gene: TRBV10-3
j_gene: TRBJ2-6
CDR3aa: CAIRAIQGASSGANVLTF

v_gene: TRBV28
j_gene: TRBJ2-6
CDR3aa: CASRGQGDFSGANVLTF

v_gene: TRBV12-5
j_gene: TRBJ1-5
CDR3aa: CASWDDRGCNQPQNF

v_gene: TRBV10-2
j_gene: TRBJ1-2
CDR3aa: CASRQGDYGYTF

v_gene: TRBV12-3/TRBV12-4
j_gene: TRBJ1-5
CDR3aa: CASSWRGSNQPQHF

v_gene: TRBV28
j_gene: TRBJ1-2
CDR3aa: CASTRAQEGYTF

v_gene: TRBV10-3
j_gene: TRBJ2-2
CDR3aa: CAIRGQGDTGELFF

v_gene: TRBV6-6
j_gene: TRBJ2-1
CDR3aa: CASSYSFNEQFF

v_gene: TRBV7-6
j_gene: TRBJ2-3
CDR3aa: CASSPRGDTDTQYF

v_gene: TRBV4-1
j_gene: TRBJ2-5
CDR3aa: CASSQEGGRGQETQYF

v_gene: TRBV7-3
j_gene: TRBJ2-2
CDR3aa: CASSLTMAGDLTGELFF

v_gene: TRBV12-3/TRBV12-4
j_gene: TRBJ2-7
CDR3aa: CASSLQGYEQYF

v_gene: TRBV4-1
j_gene: TRBJ1-2
CDR3aa: CASNSQGVDYGYTF

v_gene: TRBV28
j_gene: TRBJ2-7
CDR3aa: CASIRDSLNEQYF

v_gene: TRBV28
j_gene: TRBJ1-2
CDR3aa: CASSLPGYGYTF

v_gene: TRBV7-2
j_gene: TRBJ2-5
CDR3aa: CASSLVGRGGTQETQYF

v_gene: TRBV11-1
j_gene: TRBJ2-7
CDR3aa: CASSGSYRYEQYF

v_gene: TRBV6-2/TRBV6-3
j_gene: TRBJ1-1
CDR3aa: CASSYSGVLNTEAFF

v_gene: TRBV28
j_gene: TRBJ2-1
CDR3aa: CASRPTGGGYEQFF

v_gene: TRBV7-2
j_gene: TRBJ2-7
CDR3aa: CASSAGTGESEQYF

v_gene: TRBV5-5
j_gene: TRBJ2-1
CDR3aa: CASSSDRGLFGEQFF

v_gene: TRBV2
j_gene: TRBJ1-2
CDR3aa: CASRAFVTGQSLNYGYTF

v_gene: TRBV19
j_gene: TRBJ2-3
CDR3aa: CASQRGTSTDTQYF

v_gene: TRBV28
j_gene: TRBJ1-2
CDR3aa: CASSFTTTGLGGYTF

v_gene: TRBV11-1
j_gene: TRBJ1-1
CDR3aa: CASSLVWGTANTEAFF